This passage covers 18 T cell receptor beta chains from one sample sequenced in a study of blood T cells in healthy people across ages. A second PCR of roughly 7 to 11 cycles used a sample-barcoded 5' primer and a J-beta primer mix. Via MiXCR, TCRdb re-called the 5' RACE reads, giving one row per CDR3 protein. The table shows 1.2 million to 1.5 million distinct CDR3 sequences, with 59% occurring only once. Sequenced: blood. The receptor source for this set is a man aged 18 to 35 in good health.

The V gene is TRBV7-6, the J gene TRBJ1-2, with D possibly matching TRBD1 (5 bases). Trimming stripped 7 bases from V and 2 bases from J, with 14 bases between. The CDR3 runs to 14 residues. Germline CDR1 is SGHVS and CDR2 is FNYEAQ. The CDR3 sequence is CASTPGEGNYGYTF. CDR3 coding DNA: TGTGCCAGCACCCCGGGGGAGGGGAACTATGGCTACACCTTC.

This clonotype appeared a few times. The chain joins TRBV7-8 to TRBJ1-2; perhaps TRBD1 as D (5 bases). Trimming removed 1 base at V and 8 bases at J, with 17 bases between. CDR1 SGHVS and CDR2 FQNEAQ come from the germline V gene. The CDR3 sequence is 15 residues long. CDR3 nucleotides: TGTGCCAGCAGCTTAGAAAGCCAGGGAGTTGAAGGCTACACCTTC. This sequence encodes CASSLESQGVEGYTF.

The chain links TRBV27 to TRBJ2-7, with 9 bases that match TRBD1. V gave up 5 bases and J gave up 5 bases; unmatched junction bases: 10. The CDR3 covers 15 residues. CDR1 is MNHEY and CDR2 is SMNVEV in the germline V gene (reference sequence). CDR3 sequence: CASSRTGTGYDEQYF. The CDR3 DNA reads as TGTGCCAGCAGTCGAACCGGGACAGGGTATGACGAGCAGTACTTC.

This clonotype was seen a few times. This CDR3 reads CASSQVGKGEQYF. The CDR3 DNA reads as TGTGCCAGCAGCCAAGTGGGGAAGGGCGAGCAGTACTTC. The J gene is TRBJ2-7, the V gene TRBV4-2; D call uncertain. The V and J ends lost 1 base and 6 bases respectively, with 10 bases between them. The CDR3 is 13 residues long. Germline V gives CDR1 LGHNA, CDR2 YNFKEQ.

V usage is TRBV27 and J usage is TRBJ2-4; maybe TRBD2 (5 bases). The DNA matches TRBJ2-7 better at its end, which makes the J call doubtful. CDR3 length: 21 amino acids. From germline, CDR1 is MNHEY and CDR2 SMNVEV (reference sequence). CDR3 loop: CASSLFRFDVRTRWVLSEQYF. In DNA form, the CDR3 reads TGTGCCAGCAGTTTATTTAGGTTCGACGTTCGCACTAGATGGGTCCTGAGCGAGCAGTACTTC.

The J gene is TRBJ2-7, the V gene TRBV5-6, with 9 bases that match TRBD2. This CDR3 comprises 16 residues. J gave up 3 bases and V 3 bases, and 10 bases lay outside the gene matches. The V gene's germline CDR1 is SGHDT and CDR2 YYEEEE. The CDR3 is CASSWPASGTFYEQYF. In DNA form, the CDR3 reads TGTGCCAGCAGCTGGCCTGCTAGCGGGACCTTCTACGAGCAGTACTTC.

The rearrangement joins TRBV29-1 to TRBJ2-2; D may be TRBD2 (5 bases). The CDR3 has 12 residues. Per germline, CDR1 SQVTM and CDR2 ANQGSEA. DNA of the CDR3: TGCGGCCACCGGGATAACACCGGGGAGCTGTTTTTT. Translating it yields CGHRDNTGELFF.

Note on this clonotype: A much larger clone differs by one base, so this may be a read error. The V and J genes are TRBV4-2 and TRBJ2-3; D is unclear. The germline CDR1 and CDR2 sequences are LGHNA and YNFKEQ. The CDR3 consists of 16 residues. The CDR3 DNA reads TGTGCCGGCAGCCAAGATGGGAACGCTGGCACAGATACGCAGTATTTT. Translation gives CAGSQDGNAGTDTQYF.

The chain recombines TRBV12-3 or TRBV12-4 with TRBJ1-2, with D tentatively TRBD1 (5 bases). V lost 7 bases and J 7 bases, leaving 13 bases between the germline ends. The CDR3 contains 12 residues. The CDR3 DNA sequence: TGTGCCAGCATTGGGGGGACTGGTGGCTACACCTTC. It translates to CASIGGTGGYTF.

The chain carries TRBV7-8 and TRBJ2-6; D possibly corresponds to TRBD1 (5 bases). The CDR3 has 20 residues. Germline lookup yields CDR1 SGHVS and CDR2 FQNEAQ. The V gene lost 1 base and the J gene lost 2 bases, with 21 bases spanning the gap. CDR3 amino acids: CASSLERGQPSSPGANVLTF. The CDR3 DNA follows: TGTGCCAGCAGCTTAGAAAGGGGCCAGCCCTCCAGCCCTGGGGCCAACGTCCTGACTTTC.

The chain is built from TRBV6-5 and TRBJ2-7, with 11 bases that match TRBD1. This CDR3 comprises 15 residues. Germline CDR1 MNHEY, CDR2 SVGAGI. With V trimmed by 6 bases and J by 3 bases, 7 bases remained unmatched. This CDR3 is CASRLGQGAYYEQYF. For the CDR3, the DNA is TGTGCCAGCAGACTCGGACAGGGGGCTTACTACGAGCAGTACTTC.

The chain employs TRBV7-9 and TRBJ2-5, with 10 bases identical to TRBD2. The CDR3 totals 18 residues. Germline CDR1 is SEHNR and CDR2 is FQNEAQ (reference sequence). V lost 5 bases and J lost 0; bases outside the gene matches: 12. CDR3 sequence reads: CASSVLTGLAAYQETQYF. In DNA form, the CDR3 reads TGTGCCAGCAGCGTATTGACCGGACTAGCGGCGTACCAAGAGACCCAGTACTTC.

The V call is TRBV6-2 or TRBV6-3, the J call TRBJ2-3; 8 bases align to TRBD2. V gave up 1 base and J gave up 2 bases; unmatched junction bases: 2. Germline CDR1 MNHEY, CDR2 SVGEGT. The CDR3 is 15 residues long. Written as DNA, the CDR3 is TGTGCCAGCAGTTACTTAGCGGGGAACACAGATACGCAGTATTTT. This translates into CASSYLAGNTDTQYF.

The chain is built from TRBV5-1 and TRBJ1-1; TRBD1 matches 7 bases. After removal of 5 bases from V and 1 base from J, the junction contained 2 bases not matched to a gene. Germline-derived CDR1 and CDR2 are SGHRS and YFSETQ. CDR3 length: 13 residues. In DNA form, the CDR3 reads TGCGCCAGCAGACAGGGGCCGAACACTGAAGCTTTCTTT. Translating it yields CASRQGPNTEAFF.

The chain joins TRBV14 to TRBJ2-2; D call uncertain. The CDR3 is made up of 14 amino acids. The V end lost 1 base, the J end lost 7 bases, and 10 bases lay between the germline ends. Germline assignment: CDR1 SGHDN and CDR2 FVKESK. In DNA, the CDR3 is TGTGCCAGCAGCCAAGTTGGGGAAAACGGGGAGCTGTTTTTT. Amino acids: CASSQVGENGELFF.

This clonotype is a singleton in its sample. This rearrangement joins TRBV12-3 or TRBV12-4 to TRBJ2-4, with D maybe TRBD1 (5 bases). The length of the CDR3 is 13 residues. V lost 3 bases and J lost 13, with 16 bases in between. In DNA form, the CDR3 reads TGTGCCAGCAGTTTCGGACAAGCTAGTGAGCAGTACTTC. Encoded protein: CASSFGQASEQYF.

The table lists this clonotype with a few counts. This chain links TRBV7-9 with TRBJ2-7, with a tentative D call TRBD2 (6 bases). CDR1 and CDR2 from the germline V gene are SEHNR and FQNEAQ (reference sequence). The CDR3 covers 13 residues. Between the trimmed V and J ends, which lost 5 bases and 3 bases, there was a span of 11 bases. The CDR3 bases are TGTGCCAGCAGCACCTGGACTAACTACGAGCAGTACTTC. This codes for CASSTWTNYEQYF.

J is TRBJ2-7 and V is TRBV30; 7 bases fit TRBD2. Matching the DNA end better, TRBJ2-5 makes the J call doubtful. The CDR3 covers 14 residues. Germline V gene lookup returns CDR1 GTSNPN and CDR2 SVGIG (reference sequence). The CDR3 sequence is CAWSGGGGRQTQYF. CDR3 nucleotide sequence: TGTGCCTGGAGTGGGGGCGGGGGAAGGCAGACCCAGTACTTC.